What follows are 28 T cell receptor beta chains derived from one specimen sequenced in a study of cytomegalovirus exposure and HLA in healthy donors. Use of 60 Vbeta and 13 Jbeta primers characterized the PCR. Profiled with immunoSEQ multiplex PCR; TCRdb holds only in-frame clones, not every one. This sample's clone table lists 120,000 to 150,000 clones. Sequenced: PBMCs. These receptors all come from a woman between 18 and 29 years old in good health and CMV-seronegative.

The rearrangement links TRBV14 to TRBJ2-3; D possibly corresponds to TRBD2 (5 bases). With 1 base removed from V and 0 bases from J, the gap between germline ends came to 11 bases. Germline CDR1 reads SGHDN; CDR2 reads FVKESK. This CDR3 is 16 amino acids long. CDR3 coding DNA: TGTGCCAGCAGCCAAGGTCTAGCAGCTAGCACAGATACGCAGTATTTT. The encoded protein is CASSQGLAASTDTQYF.

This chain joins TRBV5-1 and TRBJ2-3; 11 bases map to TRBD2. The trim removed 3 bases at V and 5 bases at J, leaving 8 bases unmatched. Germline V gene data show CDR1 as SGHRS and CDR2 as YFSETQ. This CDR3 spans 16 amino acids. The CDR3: CASSSFSGRAQDTQYF. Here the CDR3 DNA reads TGCGCCAGCAGCTCCTTTAGCGGGAGGGCGCAAGATACGCAGTATTTT.

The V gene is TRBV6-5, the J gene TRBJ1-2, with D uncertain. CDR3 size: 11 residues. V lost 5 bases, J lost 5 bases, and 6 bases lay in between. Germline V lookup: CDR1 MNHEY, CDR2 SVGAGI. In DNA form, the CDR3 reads TGTGCCAGCAGTGAGCAATATGGCTACACCTTC. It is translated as CASSEQYGYTF.

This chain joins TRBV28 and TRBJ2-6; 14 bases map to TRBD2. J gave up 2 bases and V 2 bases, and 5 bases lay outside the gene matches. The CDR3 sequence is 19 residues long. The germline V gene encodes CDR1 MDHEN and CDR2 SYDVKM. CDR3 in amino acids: CASSLRGTSGSAGANVLTF. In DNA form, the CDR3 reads TGTGCCAGCAGTTTAAGAGGGACTAGCGGGAGTGCTGGGGCCAACGTCCTGACTTTC.

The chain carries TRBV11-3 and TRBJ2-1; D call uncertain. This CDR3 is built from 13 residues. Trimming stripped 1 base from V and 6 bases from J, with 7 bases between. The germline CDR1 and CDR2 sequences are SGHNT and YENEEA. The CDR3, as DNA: TGTGCCAGCAGCTTAGGTACCGGCAATGAGCAGTTCTTC. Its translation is CASSLGTGNEQFF.

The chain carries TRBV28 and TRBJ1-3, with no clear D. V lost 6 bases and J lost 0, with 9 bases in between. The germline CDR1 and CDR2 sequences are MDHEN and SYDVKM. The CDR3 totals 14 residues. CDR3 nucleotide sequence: TGTGCCAGCAGCGGGTCGAGCTCTGGAAACACCATATATTTT. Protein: CASSGSSSGNTIYF.

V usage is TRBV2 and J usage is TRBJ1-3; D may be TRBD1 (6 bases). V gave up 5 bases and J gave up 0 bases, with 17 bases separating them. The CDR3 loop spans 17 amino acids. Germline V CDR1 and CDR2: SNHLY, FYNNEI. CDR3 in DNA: TGTGCCAGCAGTACCTCCGGGACAAGCACCTCTGGAAACACCATATATTTT. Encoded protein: CASSTSGTSTSGNTIYF.

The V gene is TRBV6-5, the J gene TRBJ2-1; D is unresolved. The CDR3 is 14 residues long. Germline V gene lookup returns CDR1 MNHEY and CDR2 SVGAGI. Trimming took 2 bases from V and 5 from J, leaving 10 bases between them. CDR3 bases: TGTGCCAGCAGTTACAGCCGAGCCGACAATGAGCAGTTCTTC. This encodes CASSYSRADNEQFF.

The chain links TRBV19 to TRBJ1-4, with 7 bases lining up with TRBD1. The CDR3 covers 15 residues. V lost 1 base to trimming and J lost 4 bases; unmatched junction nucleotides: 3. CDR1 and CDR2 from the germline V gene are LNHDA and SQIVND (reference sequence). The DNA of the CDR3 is TGTGCCAGTAGTATAGGGGACAGTTTTAATGAAAAACTGTTTTTT. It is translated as CASSIGDSFNEKLFF.

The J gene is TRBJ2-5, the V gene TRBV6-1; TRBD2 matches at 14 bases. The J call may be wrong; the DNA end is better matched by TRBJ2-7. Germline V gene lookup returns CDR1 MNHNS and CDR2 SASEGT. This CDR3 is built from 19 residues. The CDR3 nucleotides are TGTGCCAGCAGTGAAGAGAGGGGACTAGCGGGAGACGGGGCCTACGAGCAGTACTTC. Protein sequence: CASSEERGLAGDGAYEQYF.

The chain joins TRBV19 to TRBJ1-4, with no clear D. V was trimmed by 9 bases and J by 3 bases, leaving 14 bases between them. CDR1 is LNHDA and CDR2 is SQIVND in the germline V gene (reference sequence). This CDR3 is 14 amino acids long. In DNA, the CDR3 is TGTGCCAGCCGCCCTTGGACTGCTAATGAAAAACTGTTTTTT. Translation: CASRPWTANEKLFF.

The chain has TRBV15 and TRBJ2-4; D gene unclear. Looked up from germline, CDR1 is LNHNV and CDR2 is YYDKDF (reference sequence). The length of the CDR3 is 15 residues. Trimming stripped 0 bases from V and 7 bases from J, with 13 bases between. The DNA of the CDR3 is TGTGCCACCAGCAGAGATGGTGGCTTCCCGAACATTCAGTACTTC. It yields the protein CATSRDGGFPNIQYF. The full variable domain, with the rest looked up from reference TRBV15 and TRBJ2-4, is DAMVIQNPRYQVTQFGKPVTLSCSQTLNHNVMYWYQQKSSQAPKLLFHYYDKDFNNEADTPDNFQSRRPNTSFCFLDIRSPGLGDTAMYLCATSRDGGFPNIQYFGAGTRLSVL.

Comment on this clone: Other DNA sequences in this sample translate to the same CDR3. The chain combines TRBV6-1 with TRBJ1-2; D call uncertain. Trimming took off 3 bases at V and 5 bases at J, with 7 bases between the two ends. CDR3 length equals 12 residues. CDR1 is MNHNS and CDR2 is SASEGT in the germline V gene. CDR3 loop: CASSDTGYGYTF. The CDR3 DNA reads TGTGCCAGCAGTGATACGGGGTATGGCTACACCTTC.

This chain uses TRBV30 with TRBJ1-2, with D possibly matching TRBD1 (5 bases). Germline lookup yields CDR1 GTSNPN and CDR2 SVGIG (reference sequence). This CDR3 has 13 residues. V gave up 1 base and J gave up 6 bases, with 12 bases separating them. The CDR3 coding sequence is TGTGCCTGGAGTGCTTGGGGCTCGAATGGCTACACCTTC. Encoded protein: CAWSAWGSNGYTF. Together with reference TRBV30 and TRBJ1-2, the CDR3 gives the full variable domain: SQTIHQWPATLVQPVGSPLSLECTVEGTSNPNLYWYRQAAGRGLQLLFYSVGIGQISSEVPQNLSASRPQDRQFILSSKKLLLSDSGFYLCAWSAWGSNGYTFGSGTRLTVV.

The CDR3, as DNA: TGTGCCAGCAGCCCAAGGGGACTAGCGACGGGCAGGGATACGCAGTATTTT. Translating it yields CASSPRGLATGRDTQYF. This chain links TRBV7-2 with TRBJ2-3; 10 bases fit TRBD2. The V segment lost 5 bases and the J segment 6 bases; nucleotides outside the gene matches: 14. Germline V gene sequence: CDR1 SGHTA, CDR2 FQGNSA. This CDR3 has 17 residues.

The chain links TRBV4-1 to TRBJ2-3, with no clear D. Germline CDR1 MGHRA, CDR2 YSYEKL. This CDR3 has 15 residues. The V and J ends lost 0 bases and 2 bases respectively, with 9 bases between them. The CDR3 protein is CASSQDAVHTDTQYF. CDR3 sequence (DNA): TGCGCCAGCAGCCAAGATGCGGTCCACACAGATACGCAGTATTTT.

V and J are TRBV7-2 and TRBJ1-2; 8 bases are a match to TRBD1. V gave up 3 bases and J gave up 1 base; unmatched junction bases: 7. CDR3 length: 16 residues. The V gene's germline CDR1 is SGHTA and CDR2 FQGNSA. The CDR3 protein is CASSLTRDRLNYGYTF. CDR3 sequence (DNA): TGTGCCAGCAGCTTGACCCGGGACAGGCTTAACTATGGCTACACCTTC.

CDR3 DNA sequence: TGTGCCAGTAGTCTCATAGCGGGAGGATCAGATACGCAGTATTTT. This translates into CASSLIAGGSDTQYF. This sequence joins TRBV19 and TRBJ2-3, with 10 bases matching TRBD2. In germline, CDR1 is LNHDA, CDR2 SQIVND (reference sequence). The V and J ends lost 5 bases and 4 bases, in that order; junction bases with no gene match: 6. The CDR3 spans 15 residues.

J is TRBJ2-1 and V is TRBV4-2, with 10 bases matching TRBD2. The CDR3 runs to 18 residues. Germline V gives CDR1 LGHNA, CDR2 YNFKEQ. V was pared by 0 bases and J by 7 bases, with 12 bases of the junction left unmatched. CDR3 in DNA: TGTGCCAGCAGCCAAGATGGTCTAGCGGGAGTGGTTCGGAATGAGCAGTTCTTC. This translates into CASSQDGLAGVVRNEQFF.

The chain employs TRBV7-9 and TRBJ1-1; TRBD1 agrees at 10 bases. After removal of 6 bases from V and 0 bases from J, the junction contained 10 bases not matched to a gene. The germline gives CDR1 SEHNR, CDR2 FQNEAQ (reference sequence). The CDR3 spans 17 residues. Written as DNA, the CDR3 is TGTGCCAGCAGTTCGGACAGGGGGACTTGGATGAACACTGAAGCTTTCTTT. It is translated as CASSSDRGTWMNTEAFF.

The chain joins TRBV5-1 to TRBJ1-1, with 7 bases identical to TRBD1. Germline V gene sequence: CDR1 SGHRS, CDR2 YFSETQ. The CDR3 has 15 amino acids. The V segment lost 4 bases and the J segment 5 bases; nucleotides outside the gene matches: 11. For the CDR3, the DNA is TGCGCCAGCAGCCCCAGTGTCCCAGGGGGGACTGAAGCTTTCTTT. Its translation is CASSPSVPGGTEAFF.

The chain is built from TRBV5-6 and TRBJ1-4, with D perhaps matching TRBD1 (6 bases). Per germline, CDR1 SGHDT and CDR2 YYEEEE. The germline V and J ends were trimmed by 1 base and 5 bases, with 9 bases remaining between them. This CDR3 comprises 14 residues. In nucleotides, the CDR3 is TGTGCCAGCAGCTTGAGGGGGGGGAATGAAAAACTGTTTTTT. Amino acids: CASSLRGGNEKLFF.

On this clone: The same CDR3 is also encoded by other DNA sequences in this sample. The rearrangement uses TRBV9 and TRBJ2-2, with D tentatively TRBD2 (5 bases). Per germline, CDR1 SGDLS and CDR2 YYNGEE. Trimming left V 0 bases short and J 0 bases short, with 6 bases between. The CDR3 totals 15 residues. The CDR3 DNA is TGTGCCAGCAGCGTAGGAGGGACGAACACCGGGGAGCTGTTTTTT. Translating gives CASSVGGTNTGELFF.

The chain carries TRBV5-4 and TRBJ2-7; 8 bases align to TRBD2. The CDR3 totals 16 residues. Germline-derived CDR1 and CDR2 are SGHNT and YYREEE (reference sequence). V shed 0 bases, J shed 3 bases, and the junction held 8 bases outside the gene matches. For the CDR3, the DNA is TGTGCCAGCAGCTTGGGAGGAGCGGGAGAGTACTACGAGCAGTACTTC. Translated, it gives CASSLGGAGEYYEQYF.

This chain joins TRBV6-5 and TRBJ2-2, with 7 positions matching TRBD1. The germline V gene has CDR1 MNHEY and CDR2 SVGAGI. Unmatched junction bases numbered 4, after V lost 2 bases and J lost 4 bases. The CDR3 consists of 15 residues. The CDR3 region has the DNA TGTGCCAGCAGTTACCGACAGGGTAGCACCGGGGAGCTGTTTTTT. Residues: CASSYRQGSTGELFF.

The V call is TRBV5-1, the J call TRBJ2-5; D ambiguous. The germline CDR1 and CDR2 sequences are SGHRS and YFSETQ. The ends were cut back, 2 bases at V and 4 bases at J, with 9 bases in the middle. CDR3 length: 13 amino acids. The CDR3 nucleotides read TGCGCCAGCAGCTTAGGATCAGGAGAGACCCAGTACTTC. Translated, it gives CASSLGSGETQYF.

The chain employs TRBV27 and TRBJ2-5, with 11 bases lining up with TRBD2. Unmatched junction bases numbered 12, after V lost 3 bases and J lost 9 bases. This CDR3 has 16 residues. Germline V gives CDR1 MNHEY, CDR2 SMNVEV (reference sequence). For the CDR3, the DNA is TGTGCCAGCAGTTTGTTGTTAGCGGGAGGGCCGAAGGCCCAGTACTTC. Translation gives CASSLLLAGGPKAQYF.

CDR3 loop: CSGRTGQYTGELFF. The CDR3 nucleotides read TGCAGCGGTCGGACAGGGCAATACACCGGGGAGCTGTTTTTT. V usage is TRBV29-1 and J usage is TRBJ2-2; 8 bases line up with TRBD1. V lost 7 bases to trimming and J lost 3 bases; unmatched junction nucleotides: 7. This CDR3 spans 14 amino acids. The germline V gene encodes CDR1 SQVTM and CDR2 ANQGSEA.